The entry that follows covers one TCR beta chain sequence. The specificity of this receptor is unknown. No quality values exist for individual bases; no much larger clone is one base distant. These data are taken from a study of control samples from healthy donors and cancer patients (TCRdb year 2020). Library method: the immunoSEQ multiplex PCR assay. The table comes from immuneACCESS by way of TCRdb, which keeps in-frame sequences with V and J called. Part of the clones is missing from these tables; in studies checked, under half for an unresolved V gene and the rest for unknown reasons. In all, the sample holds some 150,000 clones, and about 93% of those were seen once. Around 2.4% of the sample lies in the top ten. The CDR3 has 15 amino acids, counting the end cysteine and phenylalanine. The CDR3 DNA has 45 bases and is translated from base 1. Trimming removed 1 base from V and 7 bases from J, leaving 14 bases between the germline ends. As encoded in the germline V gene (reference sequence), CDR1 is SEHNR while CDR2 is FQNEAQ.

The chain is made from TRBV7-9 and TRBJ1-5; the D gene lacks a confident call. Sample: blood. This TCR came from a man aged 50-60 years in good health. The nucleotides are TGTGCCAGCAGCTTAGGGGGAGGCGGCGGACAGCCCCAGCATTTT. Translated, it gives CASSLGGGGGQPQHF.